The subject of this entry is one TCR beta chain. This sample also contains other DNA sequences that code for the same CDR3. Seattle's enrolled individuals joined amid active infection and were then monitored longitudinally. Original analysis: By means of reference gene primer amplification, nucleated cell counts were estimated. Sequenced by immunoSEQ multiplex PCR; TCRdb stores in-frame clones only, minus some. V and J calls plus clone size are reproduced from that table; the DNA served to infer D and trimming. The table lists a few hundred thousand clones, 90% of them singletons. The CDR3 runs 14 residues. Germline V gives CDR1 SGDLS, CDR2 YYNGEE. The junction had 3 bases not matched to a gene; V was cut back by 2 bases and J by 7 bases. These data originate in a study of blood T cell repertoires in COVID-19. About the study: Researchers got acute and convalescent COVID-19 samples from the United States, Italy and Spain. The analysed material was cDNA or gDNA that came from T cells, B-cell-depleted T cells, or PBMCs.

This chain uses TRBV9 with TRBJ1-6; TRBD1 matches 7 bases. Material for sequencing was peripheral blood. This sequence was found in an older woman with COVID-19, enrolled during active disease. The CDR3 DNA is TGTGCCAGCAGCGTCGACAGGGTGAATTCACCCCTCCACTTT. Residues: CASSVDRVNSPLHF.